The rows below give T cell receptor beta chains drawn from one sample of a study of high-grade serous ovarian cancer treatment subgroups. This table comes from immunoSEQ multiplex PCR, and its TCRdb copy is limited to in-frame clones, with some not included. In the table there are thousands of clones, about 69% of which are singletons. Sequencing was performed on tumor tissue. Receptors were obtained from a human donor with high-grade serous ovarian cancer. CDR3s include the opening cysteine and the closing phenylalanine or tryptophan. Each record gives: J gene, V gene, D gene, clone size, CDR3 DNA, CDR3 protein. D genes are given only for firm matches. Size is stated for part of the rows, as once, few or many counts, or as a class when the clone is expanded.

>TRBJ2-5|TRBV2|.|.
TGTGCCAGCAGTGAGCAGTCGGACATACAGTACTTC
CASSEQSDIQYF
>TRBJ2-7|TRBV7-2|.|.
TGTGCCAGCCGACTGCGGCTAAGGGACTACGAGCAGTACTTC
CASRLRLRDYEQYF
>TRBJ1-2|TRBV19|.|.
TGTGCCAGTAGGCCCCATATATCAGGACCGATCTATGGCTACACCTTC
CASRPHISGPIYGYTF
>TRBJ1-5|TRBV7-9|.|few
TGTGCCAGCAGCTTAGGGTCCCAGGGCGGGAGTCAGCCCCAGCATTTT
CASSLGSQGGSQPQHF
>TRBJ2-1|TRBV25-1|.|.
TGTGCCAGCAGTTTGAAGAATGAGCAGTTCTTC
CASSLKNEQFF
>TRBJ2-1|TRBV14|TRBD2|once
TGTGCCAGCAGCCACACAGCGGGACGCAATGAGCAGTTCTTC
CASSHTAGRNEQFF
>TRBJ2-7|TRBV27|TRBD2|.
TGTGCCAGCAGTTCGGGACTAGCGGAATCCTACGAGCAGTACTTC
CASSSGLAESYEQYF
>TRBJ1-2|TRBV11-2|.|.
TGTGCCAGCAGCTTAGCAGGTGGTCCTTATGGCTACACCTTC
CASSLAGGPYGYTF
>TRBJ2-2|TRBV9|.|.
TGTGCCAGCAGCTCCGAGCTTGGAAGGAGGACCGGGGAGCTGTTTTTT
CASSSELGRRTGELFF
>TRBJ2-5|TRBV4-3|TRBD2|.
TGCGCCAGCAGCCAAGATCGGGCTAGCGGGGTGGAGACCCAGTACTTC
CASSQDRASGVETQYF
>TRBJ2-7|TRBV5-1|.|.
TGCGCCAGCAGCTTGGCACAGGAGACCTACGAGCAGTACTTC
CASSLAQETYEQYF
>TRBJ2-7|TRBV27|TRBD1|.
TGTGCCAGCAGTTTACGCTCGGACAGGGGGTACGAGCAGTACTTC
CASSLRSDRGYEQYF
>TRBJ2-1|TRBV5-1|.|.
TGCGCCAGCAGCTACCCCAGCCATTACAATGAGCAGTTCTTC
CASSYPSHYNEQFF
>TRBJ2-1|TRBV19|.|.
TGTGCCAGTAGCCGGACTATTGATGGTGAGCAGTTCTTC
CASSRTIDGEQFF
>TRBJ2-4|TRBV18|.|.
TGTGCCAGCTCACCGACGCCGGGCCCAGGAAACATTCAGTACTTC
CASSPTPGPGNIQYF
>TRBJ2-6|TRBV11-1|.|.
TGTGCCACCATCCCAGGGTCCGGGGCCAACGTCCTGACTTTC
CATIPGSGANVLTF
>TRBJ1-1|TRBV18|.|few
TGTGCCAGCTCACCACTTGATCCACTAAACACTGAAGCTTTCTTT
CASSPLDPLNTEAFF
>TRBJ1-1|TRBV2|TRBD1|.
TGTGCCGTCCCGGACAGGAAGGAAGCTTTCTTT
CAVPDRKEAFF
>TRBJ1-2|TRBV19|TRBD1|few
TGTGCCAGTAGTATGGCCCTCGGAGGGGGCTCGCGGGGCTACACCTTC
CASSMALGGGSRGYTF
>TRBJ2-1|TRBV11-3|.|.
TGTGCCAGCAGCTTAGGGCGGACACAAAAGCAGTTCTTC
CASSLGRTQKQFF
>TRBJ1-1|TRBV29-1|.|.
TGCAGCGTTGAAAATACAGGGCTCGGCACTGAAGCTTTCTTT
CSVENTGLGTEAFF
>TRBJ2-7|TRBV9|.|.
TGTGCCAGTGGGGGGGCCAGCTCCTACGAGCAGTACTTC
CASGGASSYEQYF
>TRBJ2-7|TRBV6-5|TRBD2|.
TGTGCCAGCAGACCGGGACTAGCGGGAGCCTACGAGCAGTACTTC
CASRPGLAGAYEQYF
>TRBJ2-3|TRBV23-1|TRBD1|.
TGCGCCAGCAGCCACGATTACTCGGGACAGGGCGGACCAGATACGCAGTATTTT
CASSHDYSGQGGPDTQYF
>TRBJ2-7|TRBV5-1|.|once
TGCGCCAGCAGCTTCGGCGGCGAGCAGTACTTC
CASSFGGEQYF
>TRBJ2-1|TRBV13|TRBD2|few
TGTGCCAGCAGCTTAGGCGGGACTAGCTCCGGGGGTGAGCAGTTCTTC
CASSLGGTSSGGEQFF
>TRBJ1-5|TRBV2|TRBD1|few
TGTGCCAGCAACAGGGGGAATCAGCCCCAGCATTTT
CASNRGNQPQHF
>TRBJ2-7|TRBV5-6|.|once
TGTGCCAGCAGCTCCACAGGGAGCTCCTACGAGCAGTACTTC
CASSSTGSSYEQYF
>TRBJ1-1|TRBV6-1|TRBD1|few
TGTGCCAGCAGCTATACTACAGGGGAGGAGAGTGAAGCTTTCTTT
CASSYTTGEESEAFF
>TRBJ2-3|TRBV5-4|.|.
TGTGCCAGCACCCGGGACACCGGCACAGATACGCAGTATTTT
CASTRDTGTDTQYF
>TRBJ2-5|TRBV7-2|TRBD1|.
TGTGCCAGCAGCCCAGGGGGTTTTCAAGAGACCCAGTACTTC
CASSPGGFQETQYF
>TRBJ2-5|TRBV6-6|.|.
TGTGCCAGCAGTTACTCCTTCGAGACCCAGTACTTC
CASSYSFETQYF
>TRBJ2-7|TRBV4-2|TRBD2|.
TGTGCCAGCAGCCAAGAGGGACTAGCGGGAGAATACGAGCAGTACTTC
CASSQEGLAGEYEQYF
>TRBJ1-2|TRBV18|TRBD1|few
TGTGCCAGCTCACCTCCGTCGGGACAGCACGGCTACACCTTC
CASSPPSGQHGYTF
>TRBJ2-1|TRBV6-5|TRBD2|.
TGTGCCAGCAGCCGGGGAGTAGCGGGAGTCAATGAGCAGTTCTTC
CASSRGVAGVNEQFF
>TRBJ2-1|TRBV7-8|.|hyperexpanded
TGTGCCAGCAGCTTAGGGAACAATGAGCAGTTCTTC
CASSLGNNEQFF
>TRBJ2-1|TRBV9|.|few
TGTGCCAGCGGAAGAGTCAATGAGCAGTTCTTC
CASGRVNEQFF
>TRBJ1-1|TRBV11-1|TRBD1|.
TGTGCCAGCAGCAGGCGGGACAGAGTGAACACTGAAGCTTTCTTT
CASSRRDRVNTEAFF
>TRBJ1-5|TRBV7-2|TRBD1|.
TGTGCCAGCAGCACTAACACCGGGACAGCTACTCATAACAATCAGCCCCAGCATTTT
CASSTNTGTATHNNQPQHF
>TRBJ2-2|TRBV2|TRBD1|.
TGTGCCAGTTTAGGGCGGACAGGGATCGGGGAGCTGTTTTTT
CASLGRTGIGELFF
>TRBJ1-1|TRBV6-5|TRBD1|.
TGTGCCAGCATTCGAAGCGGGACAGGGAGCACTGAAGCTTTCTTT
CASIRSGTGSTEAFF
>TRBJ2-7|TRBV7-6|.|.
TGTGCCAGCAGCCCAGGTCCAACAGAGCAGTACTTC
CASSPGPTEQYF
>TRBJ1-1|TRBV7-9|TRBD1|few
TGTGCCAGCAGCTTAGCGCTGACAGGGGAAGCTTTCTTT
CASSLALTGEAFF